This TCR beta chain was recovered during a study of T cell changes during pregnancy in multiple sclerosis. The table came from immunoSEQ multiplex PCR; TCRdb's copy has only in-frame clones and leaves some out. The table lists approximately 64,000 clones, around 92% of them singletons, with under 2.5% in the top ten. Looked up from germline, CDR1 is LNHDA and CDR2 is SQIVND (reference sequence). The CDR3 length is 16 residues. V lost 0 bases and J 2 bases, leaving 11 bases between the germline ends. The chain employs TRBV19 and TRBJ2-4; the D gene is possibly TRBD1 (5 bases). The source of this sequence is a female donor with multiple sclerosis, enrolled in a pregnancy study. This specimen was peripheral blood, taken in the first trimester of pregnancy. CDR3 residues: CASSIEAGLTKNIQYF. CDR3 DNA: TGTGCCAGTAGTATAGAGGCAGGGTTGACCAAAAACATTCAGTACTTC. The full variable domain, rest sourced from reference TRBV19 and TRBJ2-4, is DGGITQSPKYLFRKEGQNVTLSCEQNLNHDAMYWYRQDPGQGLRLIYYSQIVNDFQKGDIAEGYSVSREKKESFPLTVTSAQKNPTAFYLCASSIEAGLTKNIQYFGAGTRLSVL.